One and the same sample provided the 19 T cell receptor beta chains below, sequenced in a study of Graves' ophthalmopathy and Graves' hyperthyroidism. Amplified TCR beta CDR3 regions were obtained using RNA transcripts as template. An initial RT-PCR round employing HTBI primers preceded a second-round multiplex PCR. TCRdb ran MiXCR on the multiplex PCR reads and lists one entry per CDR3 protein. The data show about 700,000 distinct CDR3 sequences, with roughly two fifths seen just once and roughly 46% held by the top ten. The sequenced material came from peripheral blood. Source of these receptors: an adult man with Graves' ophthalmopathy.

The chain couples TRBV7-9 to TRBJ1-1; no definite D call. Trimming cost V 0 bases and J 6 bases, with 11 bases left between them. Germline V gene sequence: CDR1 SEHNR, CDR2 FQNEAQ (reference sequence). The CDR3 runs to 14 residues. CDR3 amino acids: CASSLASVGAEAFF. CDR3 in DNA: TGTGCCAGCAGCTTAGCTTCGGTGGGCGCTGAAGCTTTCTTT.

This clonotype came up a few times. The chain uses TRBV2 and TRBJ2-7, with 9 bases that match TRBD1. Looked up from germline, CDR1 is SNHLY and CDR2 is FYNNEI. This CDR3 spans 15 amino acids. J gave up 3 bases and V 5 bases, and 8 bases lay outside the gene matches. Written as DNA, the CDR3 is TGTGCCAGCAGTCTACAGGGGGCTCCCCACTACGAGCAGTACTTC. Amino acid sequence: CASSLQGAPHYEQYF. Full variable domain (rest looked up from reference TRBV2 and TRBJ2-7): EPEVTQTPSHQVTQMGQEVILRCVPISNHLYFYWYRQILGQKVEFLVSFYNNEISEKSEIFDDQFSVERPDGSNFTLKIRSTKLEDSAMYFCASSLQGAPHYEQYFGPGTRLTVT.

J is TRBJ1-3 and V is TRBV25-1; D might be TRBD1 (5 bases). Per germline, CDR1 MGHDK and CDR2 SYGVNS. V lost 5 bases and J lost 9, with 14 bases in between. The CDR3 has 13 residues. CDR3 residues: CASSSRVLGTIYF. Here the CDR3 DNA reads TGTGCCAGCAGTTCCAGGGTTCTCGGCACCATATATTTT.

The chain joins TRBV7-9 to TRBJ2-7; the D gene could be TRBD1 or TRBD2 (7 bases each). This CDR3 spans 18 amino acids. Germline V gene lookup returns CDR1 SEHNR and CDR2 FQNEAQ (reference sequence). V gave up 5 bases and J gave up 0 bases, with 23 bases separating them. CDR3 region: CASSLLTGLAEYSYEQYF. The DNA for the CDR3 is TGTGCCAGCAGCCTACTGACAGGGCTAGCGGAATACTCCTACGAGCAGTACTTC.

This clonotype came up many times. V usage is TRBV11-2 and J usage is TRBJ1-4, with D maybe TRBD1 (5 bases). The V gene's germline CDR1 is SGHAT and CDR2 FQNNGV. V lost 0 bases and J lost 8, with 19 bases in between. The CDR3 totals 17 residues. CDR3 in amino acids: CASSLDATDRLGEKLFF. The CDR3 DNA is TGTGCCAGCAGCTTAGATGCGACCGACAGACTGGGAGAAAAACTGTTTTTT.

This clonotype occurred many times. The chain couples TRBV10-3 to TRBJ1-4; no clear D. Germline CDR1 and CDR2: ENHRY and SYGVKD. The V end was cut by 0 bases, the J end by 0 bases, with 17 bases between. This CDR3 has 19 amino acids. CDR3 sequence (DNA): TGTGCCATCAGTGAGTCGAGTGGGCCGCGGGGAGCAACTAATGAAAAACTGTTTTTT. Amino acid sequence: CAISESSGPRGATNEKLFF.

CDR3 DNA: TGTGCCAGCAACGACGCGGGAAGCGGGCACTATGGCTACACCTTC. Amino acid sequence: CASNDAGSGHYGYTF. The chain carries TRBV7-6 and TRBJ1-2; D unclear. Per germline, CDR1 SGHVS and CDR2 FNYEAQ. This CDR3 spans 15 amino acids. The V gene lost 7 bases and the J gene lost 3 bases, with 18 bases spanning the gap.

The table lists this clonotype with many counts. This sequence joins TRBV7-6 and TRBJ2-7, with 9 positions matching TRBD1. The CDR3 contains 16 residues. With 2 bases clipped from V and 0 bases from J, the junction kept 5 bases outside the gene matches. Germline CDR1 SGHVS, CDR2 FNYEAQ. CDR3 residues: CASSLSTGQGSYEQYF. The CDR3 nucleotides are TGTGCCAGCAGCTTATCTACGGGACAGGGCTCCTACGAGCAGTACTTC.

This chain uses TRBV19 with TRBJ1-2, with no clear D. This CDR3 spans 10 amino acids. V lost 9 bases and J lost 5, with 7 bases in between. Germline CDR1 and CDR2: LNHDA and SQIVND (reference sequence). CDR3: CASGHYGYTF. The CDR3 region has the DNA TGTGCCAGCGGGCATTATGGCTACACCTTC.

The chain uses TRBV24-1 and TRBJ2-2; D not certain. Germline V gives CDR1 KGHDR, CDR2 SFDVKD. The length of the CDR3 is 11 residues. Trimming shortened V by 9 bases and J by 5 bases, and 6 bases separated the two germline ends. For the CDR3, the DNA is TGTGCCACCGGGGTAACCGGGGAGCTGTTTTTT. Its protein product is CATGVTGELFF.

The table lists this clonotype with a count of one. This chain links TRBV24-1 with TRBJ1-6; 10 bases align to TRBD1. The CDR3 totals 17 residues. Germline V gives CDR1 KGHDR, CDR2 SFDVKD. Unmatched junction bases numbered 11, after V lost 4 bases and J lost 9 bases. The CDR3 loop reads CATSDPGTGDNGSPLHF. The CDR3 bases are TGTGCCACCAGTGACCCAGGGACAGGGGATAATGGTTCACCCCTCCACTTT.

This clonotype was counted a few times. This likely comes from a read error, as the CDR3 has no conserved phenylalanine or tryptophan at its end. The rearrangement links TRBV11-2 to TRBJ1-1, with D perhaps TRBD1 (5 bases). The CDR3 length is 13 residues. Trimming stripped 5 bases from V and 0 bases from J, with 7 bases between. CDR1 is SGHAT, CDR2 FQNNGV, per germline. CDR3 sequence reads: CASSDSLNTEAFS. The CDR3, as DNA: TGTGCCAGCAGCGACAGCCTGAACACTGAAGCTTTCTCT.

This clonotype was observed a few times. The chain couples TRBV15 to TRBJ1-2; TRBD1 agrees at 7 bases. This CDR3 spans 13 amino acids. Per germline, CDR1 LNHNV and CDR2 YYDKDF (reference sequence). With 8 bases clipped from V and 4 bases from J, the junction kept 7 bases outside the gene matches. The CDR3 loop reads CATGPGTAYGYTF. The DNA of the CDR3 is TGTGCCACCGGCCCTGGGACAGCCTATGGCTACACCTTC.

This clonotype was observed at least ten times. The chain carries TRBV29-1 and TRBJ2-1; TRBD2 agrees at 9 bases. V lost 3 bases, J lost 4 bases, and 7 bases stayed unmatched. The CDR3 contains 15 residues. Germline V gene data show CDR1 as SQVTM and CDR2 as ANQGSEA. CDR3: CSVDHPSGTYNEQFF. In DNA form, the CDR3 reads TGCAGCGTTGATCACCCTAGCGGGACGTACAATGAGCAGTTCTTC.

This clonotype appeared a few times. The CDR3 DNA is TGTGCCAGCATCCCGGACCCTTCGGACACTGAAGCTTTCTTT. Protein product: CASIPDPSDTEAFF. This chain joins TRBV2 and TRBJ1-1; D unclear. The CDR3 is 14 residues long. Germline V gene sequence: CDR1 SNHLY, CDR2 FYNNEI. Deletions cut 7 bases from V and 3 bases from J, with 15 bases between.

This clonotype has a handful of counts. V is TRBV20-1 and J is TRBJ1-1, with TRBD1 matching 7 bases. CDR1 and CDR2 from the germline V gene are DFQATT and SNEGSKA (reference sequence). Trimming took 1 base from V and 5 from J; bases not matched to a gene: 4. The CDR3 sequence is 13 residues long. The CDR3 sequence: CSARGQGWTEAFF. The CDR3 DNA sequence: TGCAGTGCTAGAGGACAGGGTTGGACTGAAGCTTTCTTT.

There are many counts of this clonotype. CDR3 protein: CASGQGNYGYTF. DNA for the CDR3: TGTGCCAGCGGGCAGGGCAACTATGGCTACACCTTC. V and J are TRBV2 and TRBJ1-2; a possible D gene is TRBD1 (5 bases). Germline V gene sequence: CDR1 SNHLY, CDR2 FYNNEI. The germline V and J ends were trimmed by 8 bases and 2 bases, with 9 bases remaining between them. This CDR3 is 12 amino acids long.

This clonotype was seen just once. The chain is built from TRBV9 and TRBJ1-2; D call uncertain. In germline, CDR1 is SGDLS, CDR2 YYNGEE. The CDR3 is 11 amino acids. The germline V and J ends were trimmed by 4 bases and 7 bases, with 8 bases remaining between them. The CDR3 bases are TGTGCCAGCAGCCCCCGCCGTGGCTACACCTTC. It translates to CASSPRRGYTF.

The chain combines TRBV20-1 with TRBJ2-1; D unclear. CDR1 is DFQATT and CDR2 is SNEGSKA in the germline V gene (reference sequence). V lost 0 bases and J 10 bases, leaving 10 bases between the germline ends. The CDR3 has 12 residues. CDR3 loop: CSARDLPNEQFF. CDR3 nucleotide sequence: TGCAGTGCTAGAGATCTGCCTAACGAGCAGTTCTTC.